The next 9 T cell receptor beta chains were all read from a single sample in a study of metastatic and nonmetastatic thyroid tumors. All patients were treatment-naive before thyroid surgery. TCRdb re-analyzed the PCR reads through MiXCR. The sample has more than 30,000 clones; roughly 20% are singletons. The sequencing input was blood. These receptors originate from a female donor with papillary thyroid cancer or a benign thyroid nodule (not recorded which). Some clones in this sample may be carry-over from other donors' samples.

This clone was seen a handful of times. The rearrangement links TRBV27 to TRBJ1-1; no definite D call. This CDR3 has 15 residues. Germline V gene lookup returns CDR1 MNHEY and CDR2 SMNVEV (reference sequence). V dropped 5 bases and J dropped 0 bases, with 13 bases sitting between them. Here the CDR3 DNA reads TGTGCCAGCAGTCCCCGGAGGGCTATGAACACTGAAGCTTTCTTT. Its protein product is CASSPRRAMNTEAFF.

This clone was observed many times. The chain recombines TRBV14 with TRBJ2-3; D is unclear. CDR1 SGHDN and CDR2 FVKESK come from the germline V gene. V was cut by 0 bases and J by 4 bases, with 23 bases left in between. The CDR3 extends over 19 amino acids. CDR3 loop: CASSQELRILLNVADTQYF. CDR3 nucleotides: TGTGCCAGCAGCCAAGAACTACGGATCCTACTGAATGTGGCAGATACGCAGTATTTT.

This clone showed up many times. The chain links TRBV19 to TRBJ2-7, with D perhaps matching TRBD1 (6 bases). The CDR3 contains 13 residues. The germline V gene encodes CDR1 LNHDA and CDR2 SQIVND (reference sequence). V lost 5 bases to trimming and J lost 2 bases, with 10 bases between them. The CDR3 region is CASSPGHTYEQYF. The CDR3 DNA reads TGTGCCAGTAGTCCGGGACACACCTACGAGCAGTACTTC.

This rearrangement joins TRBV19 to TRBJ1-1; 8 bases map to TRBD1. V lost 6 bases to trimming and J lost 2 bases; unmatched junction nucleotides: 14. CDR1 is LNHDA, CDR2 SQIVND, per germline (reference sequence). The CDR3 has 17 residues. The CDR3 nucleotides read TGTGCCAGTAGAGTACTCCTGGGAACAGGGGGTAACACTGAAGCTTTCTTT. It yields the protein CASRVLLGTGGNTEAFF. Full variable domain (rest looked up from reference TRBV19 and TRBJ1-1): DGGITQSPKYLFRKEGQNVTLSCEQNLNHDAMYWYRQDPGQGLRLIYYSQIVNDFQKGDIAEGYSVSREKKESFPLTVTSAQKNPTAFYLCASRVLLGTGGNTEAFFGQGTRLTVV.

This clone was seen repeatedly, ten times or more. A much more abundant neighbour one base away suggests this may be a read error. Distinct nucleotide sequences in the sample also encode this CDR3. The gene calls are TRBV7-9 and TRBJ1-5; maybe TRBD1 (5 bases). Germline assignment: CDR1 SEHNR and CDR2 FQNEAQ (reference sequence). This CDR3 is built from 13 residues. Here the CDR3 reads CASSGGQDQPQHF. CDR3 in DNA: TGTGCCAGCAGCGGTGGACAAGATCAGCCCCAGCATTTC.

This clone was counted only a few times. V gene TRBV28 combines with J gene TRBJ2-6, with 9 bases that match TRBD1. This CDR3 is built from 17 residues. The germline V gene encodes CDR1 MDHEN and CDR2 SYDVKM. Germline trimming cut 3 bases from V and 2 bases from J; bases unmatched to any gene: 5. CDR3 DNA sequence: TGTGCCAGCAGTTTGAATAGGACAGGGGCTGGGGCCAACGTCCTGACTTTC. Amino acid sequence: CASSLNRTGAGANVLTF.

There are many counts of this clone. CDR3 nucleotides: TGTGCCAGTATAGGGACAGAAGATAATTCACCCCTCCACTTT. Amino acid sequence: CASIGTEDNSPLHF. The chain has TRBV19 and TRBJ1-6, with 7 bases matching TRBD1. Germline V lookup: CDR1 LNHDA, CDR2 SQIVND (reference sequence). Trimming took 7 bases from V and 5 from J; bases not matched to a gene: 5. This CDR3 is built from 14 residues.

V is TRBV5-6 and J is TRBJ2-7; D may correspond to TRBD1 or TRBD2 (6 bases each). V was cut by 4 bases and J by 3 bases, with 11 bases left in between. CDR3 size: 13 residues. CDR1 is SGHDT, CDR2 YYEEEE, per germline. The CDR3 DNA follows: TGTGCCAGCAGCCCCGGGGGCAACTACGAGCAGTACTTC. It codes for CASSPGGNYEQYF.

There are a few counts of this clone. The chain combines TRBV6-1 with TRBJ1-5; TRBD1 might be the D (5 bases). Between the trimmed V and J ends, which lost 1 base and 6 bases, there was a span of 13 bases. This CDR3 is 15 amino acids long. Germline CDR1 reads MNHNS; CDR2 reads SASEGT. The CDR3 DNA reads TGTGCCAGCAGTGAAGGGGGGACCTTCGGTCAGCCCCAGCATTTT. Translation gives CASSEGGTFGQPQHF.